This is a list of T cell receptor beta chains from one sample in a study of T cell repertoires in cytomegalovirus infection. TCRdb reanalysed the reads using MiXCR and keeps one entry per CDR3 protein. The data contain approximately 170,000 distinct CDR3 sequences, 17% of them seen just once; the ten biggest clones take up around 19%. Sequencing was done on a sample of CD8+ T cells from PBMCs. Receptors originate from a human donor in good health (CMV status not recorded). Some clones in this sample may be carry-over from other donors' samples. Each CDR3 is given with its conserved first and last residue. The D gene is left open where the match is weak. Not every row has a clone size; where given, it reads once, few, many or a size class.

clone size,D gene,J gene,CDR3 length,V gene,CDR3 protein,CDR3 DNA
few,TRBD1,TRBJ2-7,15,TRBV14,CASSQGTGVHYEQYF,TGTGCCAGCAGCCAGGGGACAGGGGTCCACTACGAGCAGTACTTC
-,TRBD2,TRBJ2-1,14,TRBV6-2/TRBV6-3,CASSGTSSTNEQFF,TGTGCCAGCAGTGGGACTAGTTCAACCAATGAGCAGTTCTTC
-,TRBD2,TRBJ2-5,18,TRBV7-6,CASSSRLRASGGRETQYF,TGTGCCAGCAGCTCCAGACTCCGGGCTAGCGGGGGCAGAGAGACCCAGTACTTC
few,TRBD2,TRBJ2-7,15,TRBV7-2,CASSRGTSGPYEQYF,TGTGCCAGCAGCCGCGGGACTAGCGGGCCTTACGAGCAGTACTTC
few,-,TRBJ2-4,14,TRBV6-4,CASSERSGGNIQYF,TGTGCCAGCAGTGAAAGAAGTGGGGGAAACATTCAGTACTTC
-,-,TRBJ2-7,16,TRBV7-8,CASSSRPLNPPYEQYF,TGTGCCAGCAGCTCTCGGCCTCTTAACCCGCCCTACGAGCAGTACTTC
many,-,TRBJ2-6,15,TRBV4-3,CASSQAVSGANVLTF,TGCGCCAGCAGCCAAGCCGTCTCTGGGGCCAACGTCCTGACTTTC
-,TRBD2,TRBJ2-7,16,TRBV6-5,CASSYQRELLIYEQYF,TGTGCCAGCAGTTACCAGCGGGAGCTTCTGATCTACGAGCAGTACTTC
-,-,TRBJ1-3,14,TRBV28,CASDNGSSGNTIYF,TGTGCCAGCGATAATGGGAGCTCTGGAAACACCATATATTTT
-,-,TRBJ2-4,13,TRBV29-1,CSVEQGAKNIQYF,TGCAGCGTTGAACAGGGGGCCAAAAACATTCAGTACTTC
-,-,TRBJ2-1,12,TRBV12-5,CASGLAHNEQFF,TGTGCTAGTGGTTTGGCTCACAATGAGCAGTTCTTC
few,-,TRBJ2-7,14,TRBV6-2/TRBV6-3,CASRSTDSGYEQYF,TGTGCCAGCAGATCAACTGACAGCGGCTACGAGCAGTACTTC
-,TRBD1,TRBJ2-7,15,TRBV27,CASSFQGAPSYEQYF,TGTGCCAGCAGTTTTCAGGGGGCCCCCTCCTACGAGCAGTACTTC
few,-,TRBJ2-5,11,TRBV12-3/TRBV12-4,CASSFGKTQYF,TGTGCCAGCAGTTTCGGGAAGACCCAGTACTTC
few,TRBD2,TRBJ2-1,17,TRBV5-1,CASSLERSGGPHNEQFF,TGCGCCAGCAGCTTGGAGCGTTCGGGGGGGCCCCACAATGAGCAGTTCTTC
few,TRBD1,TRBJ2-5,13,TRBV7-9,CASTDRDQETQYF,TGTGCCAGCACTGACAGGGACCAAGAGACCCAGTACTTC
few,-,TRBJ2-7,16,TRBV28,CASYQSGGEGSYEQYF,TGTGCCAGCTATCAGAGTGGGGGCGAGGGTTCCTACGAGCAGTACTTC
once,-,TRBJ1-2,13,TRBV29-1,CSVEDLGSYGYTF,TGCAGCGTTGAAGATTTGGGGTCCTATGGCTACACCTTC
-,-,TRBJ2-7,14,TRBV7-6,CASSFLGSSYEQYF,TGTGCCAGCAGCTTCCTTGGCAGCTCCTACGAGCAGTACTTC
-,TRBD1,TRBJ1-1,14,TRBV5-1,CASSPRGRGTEAFF,TGCGCCAGCAGCCCCAGGGGGCGCGGGACTGAAGCTTTCTTT
few,TRBD1,TRBJ1-1,15,TRBV9,CASSAGQGMNTEAFF,TGTGCCAGCAGCGCCGGACAGGGGATGAACACTGAAGCTTTCTTT
-,-,TRBJ2-2,16,TRBV11-2,CASSLAQGSNTGELFF,TGTGCCAGCAGCTTAGCCCAGGGCTCGAACACCGGGGAGCTGTTTTTT
many,TRBD1,TRBJ2-5,14,TRBV7-8,CASSPRGQGETQYF,TGTGCCAGCAGCCCCAGGGGGCAAGGGGAGACCCAGTACTTC
-,-,TRBJ2-1,12,TRBV5-4,CASSFQHNEQFF,TGTGCCAGCAGCTTCCAGCACAATGAGCAGTTCTTC
-,-,TRBJ1-2,12,TRBV29-1,CSLSGPQDGYTF,TGCAGTCTCTCAGGGCCCCAGGATGGCTACACCTTC
many,-,TRBJ1-1,17,TRBV7-8,CASSSKTGTFMNTEAFF,TGTGCCAGCAGCTCCAAAACCGGGACATTTATGAACACTGAAGCTTTCTTT
-,-,TRBJ2-1,13,TRBV9,CASSVGDYNEQFF,TGTGCCAGCAGCGTGGGAGACTACAATGAGCAGTTCTTC
-,-,TRBJ2-7,17,TRBV11-2,CASSLSGRHQLPYEQYF,TGTGCCAGCAGCTTATCGGGGCGACATCAGCTGCCCTACGAGCAGTACTTC
few,-,TRBJ1-1,12,TRBV29-1,CSYTLGDTEAFF,TGCAGCTACACCTTGGGGGACACTGAAGCTTTCTTT
few,-,TRBJ1-2,12,TRBV9,CASSDRVYGYTF,TGTGCCAGCAGCGACAGGGTTTATGGCTACACCTTC
-,-,TRBJ1-1,18,TRBV6-4,CASSDRPLGWTLNTEAFF,TGTGCCAGCAGTGACCGCCCATTGGGGTGGACCCTGAACACTGAAGCTTTCTTT
few,TRBD1,TRBJ1-5,14,TRBV6-1,CASSEYRGGQPQHF,TGTGCCAGCAGTGAATACAGGGGAGGTCAGCCCCAGCATTTT
-,-,TRBJ1-5,15,TRBV19,CASTADTPSNQPQHF,TGTGCCAGTACCGCGGACACCCCTAGCAATCAGCCCCAGCATTTT
-,TRBD1,TRBJ2-1,15,TRBV15,CATSRVGTEYNEQFF,TGTGCCACCAGCAGAGTAGGGACAGAATACAATGAGCAGTTCTTC
-,TRBD2,TRBJ2-1,14,TRBV12-3/TRBV12-4,CASSFSGGVYEQFF,TGTGCCAGCAGTTTTAGCGGGGGGGTGTATGAGCAGTTCTTC
-,-,TRBJ2-3,15,TRBV28,CASTPAYLSTDTQYF,TGTGCCAGCACCCCGGCGTACCTTAGCACAGATACGCAGTATTTT
-,TRBD1,TRBJ2-2,15,TRBV13,CASSSGQGTTGELFF,TGTGCCAGCAGCTCTGGACAGGGGACCACCGGGGAGCTGTTTTTT
few,-,TRBJ2-7,14,TRBV7-8,CASSSRRRGDEQYF,TGTGCCAGCAGCTCTCGCCGGCGCGGGGACGAGCAGTACTTC
-,TRBD1,TRBJ1-5,15,TRBV6-1,CASSLDRGSSQPQHF,TGTGCCAGCAGCTTGGACAGGGGGTCGAGTCAGCCCCAGCATTTT
-,TRBD2,TRBJ2-7,15,TRBV28,CASSHPGGADYEQYF,TGTGCCAGCAGTCACCCCGGGGGGGCTGACTACGAGCAGTACTTC
few,-,TRBJ2-1,15,TRBV28,CASSLISGAYNEQFF,TGTGCCAGCAGTTTAATTTCTGGGGCCTACAATGAGCAGTTCTTC
few,TRBD2,TRBJ2-7,15,TRBV7-6,CASSLELADDYEQYF,TGTGCCAGCAGCTTAGAACTAGCGGACGACTACGAGCAGTACTTC
few,-,TRBJ1-1,15,TRBV6-2/TRBV6-3,CASSYPPRVNTEAFF,TGTGCCAGCAGTTACCCCCCGCGGGTGAACACTGAAGCTTTCTTT
-,-,TRBJ2-3,13,TRBV7-9,CASGDGKSDTQYF,TGTGCCAGCGGGGACGGCAAATCAGATACGCAGTATTTT
few,TRBD1,TRBJ1-5,15,TRBV12-3/TRBV12-4,CASSRDRGLDQPQHF,TGTGCCAGCAGCCGGGACAGGGGGTTGGATCAGCCCCAGCATTTT
few,TRBD1,TRBJ2-1,16,TRBV7-9,CASSPTGGAVDNEQFF,TGTGCCAGCAGCCCCACAGGGGGCGCAGTTGACAATGAGCAGTTCTTC
-,-,TRBJ2-1,12,TRBV10-3,CAISWTGNEQFF,TGTGCCATCAGTTGGACCGGGAATGAGCAGTTCTTC
many,-,TRBJ2-6,13,TRBV7-8,CASSFAGANVLTF,TGTGCCAGCAGCTTTGCTGGGGCCAACGTCCTGACTTTC
few,-,TRBJ1-3,18,TRBV2,CASLRGDRGVPHGNTIYF,TGTGCCAGCCTCCGAGGAGACAGAGGGGTCCCCCACGGAAACACCATATATTTT
-,TRBD2,TRBJ2-7,20,TRBV7-9,CASSLTGTSGRYQTSYEQYF,TGTGCCAGCAGCCTAACCGGGACTAGCGGGAGGTACCAAACCTCCTACGAGCAGTACTTC